The sequence of this TCR beta chain was determined in a study of CD8+CD57+ T cells in acquired aplastic anemia. Findings and caveats of the study: Overlap between patients and controls comprised about 28 CD8+ CDR3 sequences. The CD8+ Simpson's diversity of patients and controls was not significantly different.

The CDR3 sequence is 16 residues long. Germline CDR1 LNHDA, CDR2 SQIVND (reference sequence). Trimming removed 3 bases from V and 3 bases from J, with 15 bases in between. Individuals selected for sequencing had exhibited CD8+CD57+ cell expansion on flow cytometry. Each patient gave a blood sample that was collected before any therapy had been received. This clonotype was observed many times. Its specificity is unknown. Both TCR beta VDJ combination and CDR3 sequence profiling were carried out. Genomic DNA was the template for this profiling. TCRdb independently ran MiXCR on the reads; one entry per CDR3 protein. The sample comprises hundreds of thousands of distinct CDR3 sequences, more than 40% of which are singletons, and 6.5% to 10% rests with the top ten.

The source is a human donor with aplastic anemia. V usage is TRBV19 and J usage is TRBJ2-1, with D possibly TRBD2 on 6 matching bases. Sequencing used sorted CD4+, CD8+, or CD8+CD57+ T cells (not recorded which) from PBMCs. The CDR3 nucleotides read TGTGCCAGTAGTATGAGTGTAGGAGGGGACTACAATGAGCAGTTCTTC. This gives the protein CASSMSVGGDYNEQFF.